A selection of T cell receptor beta chains follows, all from one sample in a study of blood T cells in healthy people across ages. TCRdb re-called the 5' RACE reads through MiXCR, storing one row per CDR3 protein. The sample has 800,000 to 1,300,000 distinct CDR3 sequences; around 25% are singletons. Separately, the same data were catalogued under a study of T cells of mothers and their children.

Sequencing was performed on blood. These receptors were obtained from a girl aged 2-10 years in good health. CDR3s include the opening cysteine and the closing phenylalanine or tryptophan. The D gene is left open where the match is weak. Expanded clones get a size class; other rows say once, few or many, or leave the size out.

V,size,D,length,J,DNA,CDR3
TRBV20-1,few,.,12,TRBJ2-1,TGCAGTGCCCAGGTCGGGGTCAATGAGCAGTTCTTC,CSAQVGVNEQFF
TRBV7-9,.,.,15,TRBJ2-7,TGTGCCAGCAGTTCAACCGGGACACCCCTGGACGAGCAGTACTTC,CASSSTGTPLDEQYF
TRBV6-2/TRBV6-3,.,.,14,TRBJ2-4,TGTGCCAGCAGCCTCTCGGGTTCCATATGGATTCAGTACTTC,CASSLSGSIWIQYF
TRBV20-1,many,.,15,TRBJ1-6,TGCAGTGCTACCAACGCCGGGACACCTAATTCACCCCTCCACTTT,CSATNAGTPNSPLHF
TRBV7-8,few,.,11,TRBJ2-2,TGTGCCAGCAGAGTCTCCGGGGAGCTGTTTTTT,CASRVSGELFF
TRBV4-1,.,TRBD2,15,TRBJ2-1,TGCGCCAGCAGCCCCCGGGGGGGGGTCTACAATGAGCAGTTCTTC,CASSPRGGVYNEQFF
TRBV20-1,.,TRBD2,13,TRBJ2-1,TGCAGTGCTAGAGTACGGGGGGGGAATGAGCAGTTCTTC,CSARVRGGNEQFF
TRBV4-3,.,.,14,TRBJ2-7,TGCGCCAGCAGCCAAGACCCCAGGACGGGGGAGCAGTACTTC,CASSQDPRTGEQYF
TRBV11-2,few,TRBD1,13,TRBJ1-1,TGTGCCAGCAGCCCATCCGGGACAGGGATGGCTTTCTTT,CASSPSGTGMAFF
TRBV7-2,.,.,15,TRBJ2-7,TGTGCCAGCAGCTTAGGCGGTAGGGGTCAATACGAGCAGTACTTC,CASSLGGRGQYEQYF
TRBV9,.,.,17,TRBJ2-1,TGTGCCAGCAGCGAACCTTTAGCGGACCACTCCTACAATGAGCAGTTCTTC,CASSEPLADHSYNEQFF
TRBV5-6,many,.,13,TRBJ2-7,TGTGCCAGCAGCTTGGACGGCTACTACGAGCAGTACTTC,CASSLDGYYEQYF
TRBV29-1,few,.,15,TRBJ2-1,TGCAGCGTTGCGAAAGGGACCTTATCCTACAATGAGCAGTTCTTC,CSVAKGTLSYNEQFF
TRBV4-3,few,.,14,TRBJ1-4,TGCGCCAGCAGCCAAGAACAGCGTAATGAAAAACTGTTTTTT,CASSQEQRNEKLFF
TRBV29-1,few,TRBD1,14,TRBJ2-7,TGCAGCGTTGAAGGGGACAGGGGCCCCTACGAGCAGTACTTC,CSVEGDRGPYEQYF
TRBV13,.,.,14,TRBJ2-7,TGTGCCAGCAGCTTAGGGTTCTCCTCCTACGAGCAGTACTTC,CASSLGFSSYEQYF
TRBV11-1,few,TRBD2,15,TRBJ2-1,TGTGCCAGCAGCCTAGCCCGGGGGGTGAGTAATGAGCAGTTCTTC,CASSLARGVSNEQFF
TRBV27,.,TRBD1,14,TRBJ2-5,TGTGCCAACAGTTCCGACAGGGGGTTGGAGACCCAGTACTTC,CANSSDRGLETQYF
TRBV13,few,.,14,TRBJ2-7,TGTGCCAGCAGCGCCGGAAGGGCTTTGGACGAGCAGTACTTC,CASSAGRALDEQYF
TRBV15,.,.,19,TRBJ2-7,TGTGCCACCAGCAGATCGACCGTGGTACCCAGGGGACCCTCCTACGAGCAGTACTTC,CATSRSTVVPRGPSYEQYF
TRBV12-3/TRBV12-4,.,.,15,TRBJ1-2,TGTGCCAGCAGTCCGTGCTGGGAGACTAACTATGGCTACACCTTC,CASSPCWETNYGYTF
TRBV6-1,.,.,15,TRBJ2-7,TGTGCCAGCAGTGAAGAGCCGGCAGGAAGAGTCGAGCAGTACTTC,CASSEEPAGRVEQYF
TRBV5-1,.,TRBD1,15,TRBJ2-7,TGCGCCAGCAGCTTTACAGGGGGAGTTCCCCACGAGCAGTACTTC,CASSFTGGVPHEQYF
TRBV6-4,.,.,15,TRBJ2-1,TGTGCCAGCAGCCGAGGGGCTAGCGCTACCAATGAGCAGTTCTTC,CASSRGASATNEQFF
TRBV7-2,few,.,17,TRBJ2-4,TGTGCCAGCAGCTTAGTGCCCTCCCTCCGAGGCAAAAACATTCAGTACTTC,CASSLVPSLRGKNIQYF
TRBV14,.,.,20,TRBJ2-6,TGTGCCAGCAGCCAAGATCCGAGGGATATGGGTTCCTCTGGGGCCAACGTCCTGACTTTC,CASSQDPRDMGSSGANVLTF
TRBV6-1,.,TRBD2,15,TRBJ2-3,TGTGCCAGCAGTGAATTAGGCGGGGGGGCCGATACGCAGTATTTT,CASSELGGGADTQYF
TRBV7-2,.,.,16,TRBJ2-3,TGTGCCAGCAGCCGAACAGGGACTCCCCTCACAGATACGCAGTATTTT,CASSRTGTPLTDTQYF
TRBV4-2,.,.,15,TRBJ2-7,TGTGCCAGCAGCCAAGTTCCTGGAATCGCCTACGAGCAGTACTTC,CASSQVPGIAYEQYF
TRBV6-2/TRBV6-3,.,.,16,TRBJ2-1,TGTGCCAGCAGTTATGGGGGGCTAGAATACTACAATGAGCAGTTCTTC,CASSYGGLEYYNEQFF
TRBV10-3,.,.,14,TRBJ2-3,TGTGCCATCAGTGAGCCCAGGGCAGGTGATACGCAGTATTTT,CAISEPRAGDTQYF
TRBV3-1,.,.,15,TRBJ2-5,TGTGCCAGCAGCCAGGGTGGCGGAACCCGAGAGACCCAGTACTTC,CASSQGGGTRETQYF
TRBV7-9,.,TRBD1,16,TRBJ2-5,TGTGCCAGCAGCTCCGCCCACGGGACAGGCCAAGAGACCCAGTACTTC,CASSSAHGTGQETQYF
TRBV5-1,few,.,16,TRBJ2-3,TGCGCCAGCAGCAGGATACCGGGGGGCGGCACAGATACGCAGTATTTT,CASSRIPGGGTDTQYF
TRBV7-3,.,TRBD2,16,TRBJ2-3,TGTGCCAGCAGCTTAATCGCGGGGGGGCGCACAGATACGCAGTATTTT,CASSLIAGGRTDTQYF
TRBV28,.,TRBD2,15,TRBJ2-5,TGTGCCAGCACTTATTCCCGGGGGGGTTTGGAGACCCAGTACTTC,CASTYSRGGLETQYF
TRBV29-1,.,.,11,TRBJ2-1,TGCAGCGTTGCTGTGGGGATCAGTCAGTTCTTC,CSVAVGISQFF
TRBV4-3,.,.,13,TRBJ1-1,TGCGCCAGCAGCCATGTCGAGGGTGGGCAAGCTTTCTTT,CASSHVEGGQAFF
TRBV29-1,.,.,13,TRBJ1-1,TGCAGCGTGCTGGGGGACATGAACACTGGAGCTTTCTTT,CSVLGDMNTGAFF
TRBV7-2,few,.,16,TRBJ2-3,TGTGCCAGCAGCTACAGGGGAGGGGACCCTACAGATACGCAGTATTTT,CASSYRGGDPTDTQYF
TRBV9,many,.,12,TRBJ2-3,TGTGCCAGCAGCGAAATAACAGATACGCAGTATTTT,CASSEITDTQYF
TRBV28,many,.,13,TRBJ2-5,TGTGCCAGCAGAAGGACTCTCCAAGAGACCCAGTACTTC,CASRRTLQETQYF
TRBV29-1,few,.,11,TRBJ2-4,TGCAGCGGTGAAGGGGCCAACGGGGCGTACTTC,CSGEGANGAYF
TRBV10-3,.,.,14,TRBJ2-1,TGTGCCATCAAGGCGACGGGAGTGGAGGATGAGCAGTTCTTC,CAIKATGVEDEQFF
TRBV27,.,.,15,TRBJ2-3,TGTGCCAGCAGTTTAGGGTGGGGTAGCACAGATACGCAGTATTTT,CASSLGWGSTDTQYF